The next 26 T cell receptor beta chains were all read from a single sample in a study of blood T cell repertoires in COVID-19. This table comes from immunoSEQ multiplex PCR, and its TCRdb copy is limited to in-frame clones, with some not included. The table records fewer than 150,000 clones, 81% of them present only once. Sequenced input: peripheral blood. The receptors originated from a man between 45 and 60 years old with acute or convalescent COVID-19.

This clone came up a few times. J is TRBJ2-2 and V is TRBV6-5; TRBD2 is a possible D gene (5 bases). The CDR3 is 15 residues long. Trimming took 8 bases from V and 3 from J, leaving 16 bases between them. Germline CDR1 and CDR2: MNHEY and SVGAGI. Written as DNA, the CDR3 is TGTGCCAGCCTCACGGAGAGGGCTCACACCGGGGAGCTGTTTTTT. Protein product: CASLTERAHTGELFF.

This clone was seen more than once but under ten times. The CDR3, as DNA: TGTGCCAGCAGCTCGGGGGGACAGGGTTACACTGAAGCTTTCTTT. Its translation: CASSSGGQGYTEAFF. This chain joins TRBV3-1 (or the pseudogene TRBV3-2) and TRBJ1-1; TRBD1 aligns across 9 bases. The CDR3 sequence is 15 residues long. Germline V gene data show CDR1 as LGHDT and CDR2 as YNNKEL (reference sequence). Trimming took 5 bases from V and 3 from J; bases not matched to a gene: 7.

The V and J genes are TRBV7-2 and TRBJ2-7; D is perhaps TRBD2 (7 bases). This CDR3 has 15 residues. CDR1 and CDR2 from the germline V gene are SGHTA and FQGNSA. V gave up 0 bases and J gave up 0 bases, with 9 bases separating them. CDR3 amino acids: CASSLAGGPSYEQYF. The CDR3 nucleotides are TGTGCCAGCAGCTTAGCCGGGGGGCCCTCCTACGAGCAGTACTTC. The full variable domain, rest sourced from reference TRBV7-2 and TRBJ2-7, is GAGVSQSPSNKVTEKGKDVELRCDPISGHTALYWYRQSLGQGLEFLIYFQGNSAPDKSGLPSDRFSAERTGGSVSTLTIQRTQQEDSAVYLCASSLAGGPSYEQYFGPGTRLTVT.

This clone was recorded many times. CDR3 region: CASSPTRASTDTQYF. CDR3 in DNA: TGTGCCAGCAGCCCCACGAGGGCCAGCACAGATACGCAGTATTTT. The chain carries TRBV3-1 (or the pseudogene TRBV3-2) and TRBJ2-3, with D tentatively TRBD2 (5 bases). V lost 4 bases to trimming and J lost 0 bases, with 11 bases between them. The length of the CDR3 is 15 residues. Germline assignment: CDR1 LGHDT and CDR2 YNNKEL (reference sequence).

CDR3 residues: CASRPTGEWNQPQHF. CDR3 bases: TGTGCCAGCAGGCCTACAGGGGAGTGGAATCAGCCCCAGCATTTT. The chain combines TRBV6-6 with TRBJ1-5, with TRBD1 identical over 7 bases. The CDR3 totals 15 residues. Germline trimming cut 6 bases from V and 4 bases from J; bases unmatched to any gene: 9. Germline V lookup: CDR1 MNHNY, CDR2 SVGAGI (reference sequence).

The chain joins TRBV12-3 or TRBV12-4 to TRBJ1-2; D is ambiguous. The CDR3 is 13 residues long. Trimming removed 3 bases at V and 6 bases at J, with 11 bases between. CDR3 loop: CASSFNVADGYTF. The DNA of the CDR3 is TGTGCCAGCAGTTTTAATGTAGCGGATGGCTACACCTTC.

The gene calls are TRBV10-1 and TRBJ1-6; no clear D gene. V was clipped by 8 bases and J by 5 bases, with 10 bases between them. The germline V gene has CDR1 WNHNN and CDR2 SYGVQD (reference sequence). The CDR3 length is 13 residues. The CDR3 DNA is TGCGCCAGCGCGGAGAAAAATAATTCACCCCTCCACTTT. The encoded protein is CASAEKNNSPLHF.

CDR3 sequence reads: CASRDSGGPTDTQYF. DNA for the CDR3: TGTGCCAGCAGGGACAGCGGGGGGCCCACAGATACGCAGTATTTT. V and J are TRBV5-4 and TRBJ2-3, with 9 bases matching TRBD2. V shed 5 bases and J 2 bases; nucleotides not matched to a gene: 6. Germline lookup yields CDR1 SGHNT and CDR2 YYREEE (reference sequence). This CDR3 comprises 15 residues.

This clone was observed once. The chain is built from TRBV5-1 and TRBJ1-1, with 8 bases aligning to TRBD1. The CDR3 totals 13 residues. Germline trimming cut 7 bases from V and 1 base from J; bases unmatched to any gene: 3. Germline V gives CDR1 SGHRS, CDR2 YFSETQ. Written as DNA, the CDR3 is TGCGCCAGCTCGGGACAGGCGAACACTGAAGCTTTCTTT. Protein sequence: CASSGQANTEAFF. The whole variable domain, filled in from reference TRBV5-1 and TRBJ1-1, reads KAGVTQTPRYLIKTRGQQVTLSCSPISGHRSVSWYQQTPGQGLQFLFEYFSETQRNKGNFPGRFSGRQFSNSRSEMNVSTLELGDSALYLCASSGQANTEAFFGQGTRLTVV.

The V and J genes are TRBV19 and TRBJ1-2; D may be TRBD1 (6 bases). Germline V gene data show CDR1 as LNHDA and CDR2 as SQIVND (reference sequence). This CDR3 has 14 residues. V lost 1 base and J lost 2, with 8 bases in between. The CDR3: CASSIGQDNYGYTF. In nucleotides, the CDR3 is TGTGCCAGTAGTATAGGACAGGACAACTATGGCTACACCTTC.

The sample holds one count of this clone. The V call is TRBV28, the J call TRBJ1-5; the D gene is possibly TRBD1 (6 bases). From germline, CDR1 is MDHEN and CDR2 SYDVKM. This CDR3 spans 13 amino acids. CDR3: CADSPGPNQPQHF. CDR3 sequence (DNA): TGTGCGGACAGCCCTGGCCCTAATCAGCCCCAGCATTTT.

This chain uses TRBV5-1 with TRBJ1-1; 8 nucleotides agree with TRBD1. J gave up 1 base and V 4 bases, and 12 bases lay outside the gene matches. CDR3 length: 17 amino acids. Germline V gene lookup returns CDR1 SGHRS and CDR2 YFSETQ. CDR3 region: CASSLHNGQGGNTEAFF. The CDR3 coding sequence is TGCGCCAGCAGCCTCCATAACGGACAGGGCGGGAACACTGAAGCTTTCTTT. Full variable domain (missing parts from reference TRBV5-1 and TRBJ1-1): KAGVTQTPRYLIKTRGQQVTLSCSPISGHRSVSWYQQTPGQGLQFLFEYFSETQRNKGNFPGRFSGRQFSNSRSEMNVSTLELGDSALYLCASSLHNGQGGNTEAFFGQGTRLTVV.

The V gene is TRBV28, the J gene TRBJ2-7; D unclear. CDR3 length: 11 residues. Germline CDR1 and CDR2: MDHEN and SYDVKM. V was trimmed by 6 bases and J by 5 bases, leaving 8 bases between them. Here the CDR3 DNA reads TGTGCCAGCAGACTCTTCGACGAGCAGTACTTC. As protein: CASRLFDEQYF.

The chain combines TRBV4-1 with TRBJ2-2; D remains unclear. V dropped 3 bases and J dropped 4 bases, with 9 bases sitting between them. Germline V gene lookup returns CDR1 MGHRA and CDR2 YSYEKL. This CDR3 contains 14 residues. The CDR3: CASSQAPITGELFF. As DNA, the CDR3 is TGCGCCAGCAGCCAGGCCCCGATCACCGGGGAGCTGTTTTTT.

V is TRBV19 and J is TRBJ1-1, with D possibly TRBD1 on 6 matching bases. Per the germline V gene, CDR1 is LNHDA and CDR2 is SQIVND (reference sequence). The CDR3 is made up of 13 amino acids. V lost 11 bases and J lost 3, with 16 bases in between. The CDR3 region has the DNA TGTGCCGCTAAGGGGGAGTTTTACACTGAAGCTTTCTTT. Translation: CAAKGEFYTEAFF.

This sequence joins TRBV12-5 and TRBJ1-1; D might be TRBD1 (6 bases). Germline lookup yields CDR1 LGHNT and CDR2 FRNRAP. Trimming shortened V by 1 base and J by 8 bases, and 8 bases separated the two germline ends. This CDR3 has 12 residues. The CDR3 sequence: CASGLGGGEAFF. CDR3 in DNA: TGTGCTAGTGGTTTGGGTGGGGGCGAAGCTTTCTTT.

Here the CDR3 DNA reads TGCAGCGTTGACGGACAGGGGCACTATGGCTACACCTTC. As protein: CSVDGQGHYGYTF. The V and J genes are TRBV29-1 and TRBJ1-2; TRBD1 aligns across 9 bases. The germline V gene encodes CDR1 SQVTM and CDR2 ANQGSEA. The ends lost 3 bases at V and 3 bases at J; junction bases unmatched: 2. The CDR3 loop spans 13 amino acids.

The chain links TRBV6-5 to TRBJ2-4; D possibly corresponds to TRBD1 (6 bases). From germline, CDR1 is MNHEY and CDR2 SVGAGI. V was trimmed by 4 bases and J by 13 bases, leaving 11 bases between them. CDR3 length: 11 amino acids. The CDR3: CASSFRDTQYF. The CDR3 region has the DNA TGTGCCAGCAGTTTCCGGGACACCCAGTACTTC.

V usage is TRBV7-3 and J usage is TRBJ2-2; D unclear. Between the trimmed V and J ends, which lost 4 bases and 2 bases, there was a span of 8 bases. This CDR3 comprises 14 residues. Germline V gene lookup returns CDR1 SGHTA and CDR2 FQGTGA. For the CDR3, the DNA is TGTGCCAGCAGCTACGACTCAAACACCGGGGAGCTGTTTTTT. This sequence encodes CASSYDSNTGELFF. The entire variable domain, with the rest obtained from reference TRBV7-3 and TRBJ2-2, is as follows: GAGVSQTPSNKVTEKGKYVELRCDPISGHTALYWYRQSLGQGPEFLIYFQGTGAADDSGLPNDRFFAVRPEGSVSTLKIQRTERGDSAVYLCASSYDSNTGELFFGEGSRLTVL.

This chain joins TRBV6-5 and TRBJ2-3, with 7 bases aligning to TRBD2. Germline V gene data show CDR1 as MNHEY and CDR2 as SVGAGI. CDR3 length equals 15 residues. Unmatched junction bases numbered 7, after V lost 6 bases and J lost 1 base. The CDR3 DNA reads TGTGCCAGCAGCCCAGCGGGGTACGGCACAGATACGCAGTATTTT. Amino acid sequence: CASSPAGYGTDTQYF.

Of note for this clone: The same CDR3 arises from other DNA sequences in this sample as well. V is TRBV10-3 and J is TRBJ1-3; 7 nucleotides align to TRBD1. The CDR3 totals 16 residues. Germline V gives CDR1 ENHRY, CDR2 SYGVKD. V lost 3 bases, J lost 0 bases, and 5 bases stayed unmatched. This CDR3 reads CAISDLGQASGNTIYF. CDR3 bases: TGTGCCATCAGTGACCTCGGACAGGCCTCTGGAAACACCATATATTTT.

This chain joins TRBV27 and TRBJ1-6; D remains ambiguous. There are 13 residues in the CDR3. The germline gives CDR1 MNHEY, CDR2 SMNVEV (reference sequence). V was shortened by 3 bases and J by 7 bases, with 7 bases between the two germline ends. Written as DNA, the CDR3 is TGTGCCAGCAGTTTCGCGGTCAATTCACCCCTCCACTTT. As protein: CASSFAVNSPLHF.

Points on this clone: A read error may produce the germline difference seen at one junction end. The chain carries TRBV12-3 or TRBV12-4 and TRBJ1-1, with no clear D. CDR3 length equals 13 residues. DNA of the CDR3: TGTGCCAGCAGTTTAGGAGTGAACGCTGAAGCTTTCTTT. Its protein product is CASSLGVNAEAFF.

The chain uses TRBV12-3 or TRBV12-4 and TRBJ1-2; weak D call: TRBD1 (5 bases). The CDR3 loop spans 13 amino acids. Trimming took off 2 bases at V and 6 bases at J, with 10 bases between the two ends. CDR3 DNA sequence: TGTGCCAGCAGTTTACGTAGGGGCCATGGCTACACCTTC. It specifies CASSLRRGHGYTF.

The rearrangement uses TRBV19 and TRBJ1-5; D is possibly TRBD1 (6 bases). Germline CDR1 and CDR2: LNHDA and SQIVND (reference sequence). The CDR3 totals 14 residues. V dropped 7 bases and J dropped 2 bases, with 12 bases sitting between them. The CDR3 spells CASTRTAGNQPQHF. CDR3 nucleotide sequence: TGTGCCAGTACCAGGACAGCCGGCAATCAGCCCCAGCATTTT.

On this clone itself: One end of the junction does not line up with germline, which may come from a read error. Other DNA sequences in the sample encode the same CDR3. The rearrangement joins TRBV3-1 (or the pseudogene TRBV3-2) to TRBJ1-6; D may be TRBD1 (6 bases). Per the germline V gene, CDR1 is LGHDT and CDR2 is YNNKEL (reference sequence). This CDR3 is 16 amino acids long. CDR3 sequence (DNA): TGTGCCAGCAGCCAACAGCGGGGGCTCTATAATTCACCCCTTCACTTT. Protein sequence: CASSQQRGLYNSPLHF.